This is a list of T cell receptor beta chains from one sample in a study of OX40 agonist ivuxolimab in advanced cancers. Sequenced by immunoSEQ multiplex PCR; TCRdb stores in-frame clones only, minus some. The sample shows tens of thousands of clones, 80% of them seen only once. Sequences were derived from CD4+ or CD8+ T cells sorted from blood, sampled in a trial of the OX40 agonist ivuxolimab. The receptors stem from an adult with an advanced solid tumor such as melanoma, head and neck, liver or kidney cancer. Both conserved end residues are part of each CDR3. The D gene is left open where the match is weak. The listing skips clone size in some rows; elsewhere it reads once, few, many or a size class.

>TRBJ2-1|TRBV18|-|-
TGTGCCAGCTCACCCGCGGGACAGTACAATGAGCAGTTCTTC
CASSPAGQYNEQFF
>TRBJ2-3|TRBV19|-|-
TGTGCCAGTAGTATTTCTCAGTCAACAGATACGCAGTATTTT
CASSISQSTDTQYF
>TRBJ1-1|TRBV10-3|-|-
TGTGCCATCAGTGAGTCCAGGAATACTGAAGCTTTCTTT
CAISESRNTEAFF
>TRBJ2-7|TRBV11-2|-|-
TGTGCCAGCAGCTTAGATGTGGACGGCTACGAGCAGTACTTC
CASSLDVDGYEQYF
>TRBJ1-5|TRBV6-6|-|TRBD1
TGTGCCAGCAGATCCGGACAGGGGCCCAATCAGCCCCAGCATTTT
CASRSGQGPNQPQHF
>TRBJ2-3|TRBV6-6|few|-
TGTGCCAGCAGCCCCGGGGTCGGGATTATGACGCAGTATTTT
CASSPGVGIMTQYF
>TRBJ1-3|TRBV5-5|-|-
TGTGCCAGCAGCTTGGCAGGGGCTGGAAACACCATATATTTT
CASSLAGAGNTIYF
>TRBJ2-1|TRBV7-2|-|-
TGTGCCAGCAGTCGGTCCCTGGCTAGAGGTAATGAGCAGTTCTTC
CASSRSLARGNEQFF
>TRBJ1-1|TRBV5-1|few|TRBD1
TGCGCCAGCTTTACCGGGACAGGGGGAATGAACACTGAAGCTTTCTTT
CASFTGTGGMNTEAFF
>TRBJ2-1|TRBV2|-|-
TGTGCCAGCAGTGACGGGACCGGGACCATCATTGAGCAGTTCTTC
CASSDGTGTIIEQFF
>TRBJ2-1|TRBV11-2|once|-
TGTGCCAGCAGCTTAGCAGCCGGACTCTGGGTGGAGTTCTTC
CASSLAAGLWVEFF
>TRBJ1-4|TRBV5-5|-|TRBD1
TGTGCCAGCAGCCGTGGCAGGGGGAATGAAAAACTGTTTTTT
CASSRGRGNEKLFF
>TRBJ2-6|TRBV28|-|-
TGTGCCAGCAGTTTACGGCTCTCGAGCTCTGGGGCCAACGTCCTGACTTTC
CASSLRLSSSGANVLTF
>TRBJ2-5|TRBV7-2|-|TRBD2
TGTGCCAGCAGCCGCGGGGTGGTTAGCGGGGAAACCCAGTACTTC
CASSRGVVSGETQYF
>TRBJ1-6|TRBV2|-|TRBD1
TGTGCCAGCAGTCAACTAGGGGGCCTAAGCTATAATTCACCCCTCCACTTT
CASSQLGGLSYNSPLHF
>TRBJ1-6|TRBV28|-|-
TGTGCCAGCAGGCGACAATCCCTCGACCCGGGGGACATAGATTCACCCCTCCACTTT
CASRRQSLDPGDIDSPLHF
>TRBJ2-7|TRBV2|-|TRBD1
TGTGCCAGCAGTGAAGGACAGGGGGTATCCTACGAGCAGTACTTC
CASSEGQGVSYEQYF
>TRBJ2-3|TRBV18|once|-
TGTGCCAGCTCACTGGAAGATACGCAGTATTTT
CASSLEDTQYF
>TRBJ2-7|TRBV7-8|-|-
TGTGCCAGCAGCTTAGTGGCGGGACCTGCGGCCTACGAGCAGTACTTC
CASSLVAGPAAYEQYF
>TRBJ2-5|TRBV7-7|-|-
TGTGCCAGCAGCTTAGCGGGGGGGCCAGGGGAGACCCAGTACTTC
CASSLAGGPGETQYF
>TRBJ1-3|TRBV6-6|-|-
TGTGCCAGCAGACTCAGGGAAATCTCTGGAAACACCATATATTTT
CASRLREISGNTIYF
>TRBJ2-5|TRBV9|-|-
TGTGCCAGCAGCGCATACTCCTCCCAGGGTTTAAAAGAGACCCAGTACTTC
CASSAYSSQGLKETQYF